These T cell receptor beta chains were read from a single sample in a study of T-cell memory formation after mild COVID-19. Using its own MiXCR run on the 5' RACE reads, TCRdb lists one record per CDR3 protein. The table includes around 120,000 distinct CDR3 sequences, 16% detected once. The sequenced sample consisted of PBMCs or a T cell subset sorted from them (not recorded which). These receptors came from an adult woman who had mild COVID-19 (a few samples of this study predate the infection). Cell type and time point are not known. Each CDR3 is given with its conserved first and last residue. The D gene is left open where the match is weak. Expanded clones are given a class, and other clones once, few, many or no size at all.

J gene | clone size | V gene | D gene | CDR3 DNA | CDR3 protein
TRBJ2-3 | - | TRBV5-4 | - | TGTGCCAGCAGCTTCGGGCCCCTCGATCCTACGCAGTATTTT | CASSFGPLDPTQYF
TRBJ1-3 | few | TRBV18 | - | TGTGCCAGCTCACAACCGGAAGGATCTGGAAACACCATATATTTT | CASSQPEGSGNTIYF
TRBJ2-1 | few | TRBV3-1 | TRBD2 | TGTGCCAGCGCGGGGGGGTACAATGAGCAGTTCTTC | CASAGGYNEQFF
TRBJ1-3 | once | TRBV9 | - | TGTGCCAGCAGCGTAGAAAGCAGGGGAACTGGAAACACCATATATTTT | CASSVESRGTGNTIYF
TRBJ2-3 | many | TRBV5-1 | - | TGCGCCAGCAGCTTGGAGGTTAGCACAGATACGCAGTATTTT | CASSLEVSTDTQYF
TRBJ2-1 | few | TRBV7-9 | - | TGTGCCAGCAGCTTAGGGTCTGAGCAGTTCTTC | CASSLGSEQFF
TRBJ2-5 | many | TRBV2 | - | TGTGCCAGCAGTCTGAACCCACAGCCCCCAGAGACCCAGTACTTC | CASSLNPQPPETQYF
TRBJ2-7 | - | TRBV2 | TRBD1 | TGTGCCAGCAGTGAACAGGGGGTATTATACGAGCAGTACTTC | CASSEQGVLYEQYF
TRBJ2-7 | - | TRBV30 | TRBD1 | TGTGCCTGGAGTCCCGGGACAGGGTTTTCCGAGCAGTACTTC | CAWSPGTGFSEQYF
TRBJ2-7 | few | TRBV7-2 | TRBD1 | TGTGCCAGCAGGTTAGCAGCACAGGGGGCAGTTTACGAGCAGTACTTC | CASRLAAQGAVYEQYF
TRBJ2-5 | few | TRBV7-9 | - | TGTGCCAGCAGTCACGAGGGCGGGGCTCAAGAGACCCAGTACTTC | CASSHEGGAQETQYF
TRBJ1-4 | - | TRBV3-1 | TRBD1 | TGTGCCAGCAGCCCCGGGACAGGGGAAGAAAAACTGTTTTTT | CASSPGTGEEKLFF
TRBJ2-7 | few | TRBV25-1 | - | TGTGCCAGTCTAGGCATCTATCCTTACGAGCAGTACTTC | CASLGIYPYEQYF
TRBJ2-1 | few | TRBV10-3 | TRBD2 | TGTGCCATCAGTGAGCCCCGACTAGCTGTGGGATACAATGAGCAGTTCTTC | CAISEPRLAVGYNEQFF
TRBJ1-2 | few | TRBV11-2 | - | TGTGCCAGCAGCTCCCCTCTTCAGTACTATGGCTACACCTTC | CASSSPLQYYGYTF
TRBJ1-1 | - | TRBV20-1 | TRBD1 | TGCAGTGCTTCCGGGACAGGGTTCACTGAAGCTTTCTTT | CSASGTGFTEAFF
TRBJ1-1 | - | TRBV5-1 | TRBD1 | TGCGCCAGCAGAGTACAGGGGGTCGGGGAGAACACTGAAGCTTTCTTT | CASRVQGVGENTEAFF
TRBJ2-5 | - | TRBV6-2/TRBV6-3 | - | TGTGCCAGCAGTTACCGGACACCACAAGAGACCCAGTACTTC | CASSYRTPQETQYF
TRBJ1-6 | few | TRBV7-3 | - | TGTGCCAGCAGCCCCCAGGACGGGGGTTCTAATTCACCCCTCCACTTT | CASSPQDGGSNSPLHF
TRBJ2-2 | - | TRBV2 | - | TGTGCCAGCAGTCCGCCGGCCTTTAACACCGGGGAGCTGTTTTTT | CASSPPAFNTGELFF
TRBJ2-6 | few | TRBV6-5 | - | TGTGCCAGCAGTTACTTGGGAGCCGGGGCCAACGTCCTGACTTTC | CASSYLGAGANVLTF
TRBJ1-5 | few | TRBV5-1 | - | TGCGCCAGCAGCCGGGATAGCAATCAGCCCCAGCATTTT | CASSRDSNQPQHF
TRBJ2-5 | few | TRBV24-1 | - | TGTGCCACCAGTGATTTTGGCACGAGCTTGCGAGAGACCCAGTACTTC | CATSDFGTSLRETQYF